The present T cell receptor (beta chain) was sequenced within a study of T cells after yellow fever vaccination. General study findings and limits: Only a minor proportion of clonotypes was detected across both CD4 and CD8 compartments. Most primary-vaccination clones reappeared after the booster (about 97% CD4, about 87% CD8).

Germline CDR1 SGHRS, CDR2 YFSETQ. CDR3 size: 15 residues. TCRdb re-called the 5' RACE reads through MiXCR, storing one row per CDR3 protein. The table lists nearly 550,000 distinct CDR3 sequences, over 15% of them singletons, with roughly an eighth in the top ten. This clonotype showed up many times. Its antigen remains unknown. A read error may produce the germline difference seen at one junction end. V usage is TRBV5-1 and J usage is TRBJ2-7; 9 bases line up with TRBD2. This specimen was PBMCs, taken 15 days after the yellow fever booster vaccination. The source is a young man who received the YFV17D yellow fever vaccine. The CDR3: CASSLVASGTYEQYF. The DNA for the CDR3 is TGTGCCAGCAGCTTAGTGGCTAGCGGGACCTACGAGCAGTACTTC.